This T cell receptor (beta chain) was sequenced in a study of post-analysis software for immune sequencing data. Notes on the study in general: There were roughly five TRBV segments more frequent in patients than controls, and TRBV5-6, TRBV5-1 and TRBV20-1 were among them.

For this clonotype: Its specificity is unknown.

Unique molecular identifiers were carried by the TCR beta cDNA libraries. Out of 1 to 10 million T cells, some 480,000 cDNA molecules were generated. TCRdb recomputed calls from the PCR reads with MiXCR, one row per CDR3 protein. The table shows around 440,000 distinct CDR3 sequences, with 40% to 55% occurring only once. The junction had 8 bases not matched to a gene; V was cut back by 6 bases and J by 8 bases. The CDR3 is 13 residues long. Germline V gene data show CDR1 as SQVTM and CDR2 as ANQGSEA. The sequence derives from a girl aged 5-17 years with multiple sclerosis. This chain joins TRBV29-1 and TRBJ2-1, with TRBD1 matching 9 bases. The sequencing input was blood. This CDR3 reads CSVLADRGYEQFF. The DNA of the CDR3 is TGCAGCGTGCTAGCGGACAGGGGCTATGAGCAGTTCTTC.